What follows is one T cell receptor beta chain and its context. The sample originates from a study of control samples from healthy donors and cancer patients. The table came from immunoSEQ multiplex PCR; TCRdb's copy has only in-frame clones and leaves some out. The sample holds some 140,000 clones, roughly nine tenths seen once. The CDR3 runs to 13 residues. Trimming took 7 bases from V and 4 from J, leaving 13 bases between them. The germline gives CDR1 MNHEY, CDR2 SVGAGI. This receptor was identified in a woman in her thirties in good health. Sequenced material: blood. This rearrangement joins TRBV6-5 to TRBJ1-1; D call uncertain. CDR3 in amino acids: CASNSGSGTEAFF. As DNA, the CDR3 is TGTGCCAGCAACTCAGGCAGCGGCACTGAAGCTTTCTTT.